The 20 T cell receptor beta chains below were found in one sample sequenced in a study of blood T cell repertoires in COVID-19. Sequencing was performed with immunoSEQ multiplex PCR; in TCRdb, only in-frame clones are kept and a portion is missing. The sample has about 350,000 clones, about 88% seen once. Sequenced sample: PBMCs or T cells enriched from blood (not recorded which). Source of these receptors: a woman aged 30 to 39 who had recovered from COVID-19.

This clone has just one count. The chain has TRBV5-1 and TRBJ1-1, with 8 nucleotides matching TRBD1. Germline-derived CDR1 and CDR2 are SGHRS and YFSETQ. J gave up 3 bases and V 5 bases, and 6 bases lay outside the gene matches. The CDR3 spans 14 residues. CDR3 bases: TGCGCCAGCAGGGCAGGGGGCACGGACACTGAAGCTTTCTTT. Translated: CASRAGGTDTEAFF.

The table lists this clone with a count of one. The rearrangement links TRBV7-2 to TRBJ1-2; D remains ambiguous. Germline V CDR1 and CDR2: SGHTA, FQGNSA. This CDR3 comprises 14 residues. V was shortened by 0 bases and J by 0 bases, with 5 bases between the two germline ends. The CDR3 bases are TGTGCCAGCAGCTTAGCTGCGGCTAACTATGGCTACACCTTC. Its translation: CASSLAAANYGYTF.

CDR3 in amino acids: CAWNPPWTGETEAFF. CDR3 coding DNA: TGTGCCTGGAATCCGCCCTGGACAGGTGAAACTGAAGCTTTCTTT. V is TRBV30 and J is TRBJ1-1, with 7 positions matching TRBD1. CDR3 length: 15 amino acids. Germline CDR1 reads GTSNPN; CDR2 reads SVGIG (reference sequence). Losses at the gene ends were 4 bases for V and 5 bases for J; bases not matched to a gene: 13. Filled out from reference TRBV30 and TRBJ1-1, the complete variable domain reads SQTIHQWPATLVQPVGSPLSLECTVEGTSNPNLYWYRQAAGRGLQLLFYSVGIGQISSEVPQNLSASRPQDRQFILSSKKLLLSDSGFYLCAWNPPWTGETEAFFGQGTRLTVV.

V is TRBV2 and J is TRBJ1-5; the match to TRBD1 covers 8 bases. CDR1 and CDR2 (germline): SNHLY, FYNNEI. V shed 6 bases and J 7 bases; nucleotides not matched to a gene: 11. The CDR3 covers 15 residues. This CDR3 reads CASSKGQGASQPQHF. CDR3 nucleotide sequence: TGTGCCAGCAGCAAGGGGCAGGGGGCCAGCCAGCCCCAGCATTTT.

The V gene is TRBV7-9, the J gene TRBJ1-2; D ambiguous. V lost 8 bases to trimming and J lost 6 bases, with 13 bases between them. In germline, CDR1 is SEHNR, CDR2 FQNEAQ (reference sequence). The CDR3 consists of 12 residues. CDR3 bases: TGTGCCAGCTCCTCTTCACAGAATGGCTACACCTTC. It specifies CASSSSQNGYTF.

The rearrangement uses TRBV27 and TRBJ2-3, with TRBD2 matching 7 bases. The CDR3 length is 13 residues. V shed 9 bases and J 4 bases; nucleotides not matched to a gene: 7. The V gene's germline CDR1 is MNHEY and CDR2 SMNVEV (reference sequence). The DNA for the CDR3 is TGTGCCAGGGGGGGGACTACCTCAGATACGCAGTATTTT. This sequence encodes CARGGTTSDTQYF.

The chain employs TRBV18 and TRBJ2-3, with D perhaps TRBD1 (6 bases). Germline CDR1 reads KGHSH; CDR2 reads LQKENI. Trimming stripped 3 bases from V and 2 bases from J, with 15 bases between. The CDR3 runs 16 residues. The CDR3 DNA is TGTGCCAGCTCACCCTACGCAGGGGTGTCCACAGATACGCAGTATTTT. Amino acid sequence: CASSPYAGVSTDTQYF. The full variable domain, rest sourced from reference TRBV18 and TRBJ2-3, is NAGVMQNPRHLVRRRGQEARLRCSPMKGHSHVYWYRQLPEEGLKFMVYLQKENIIDESGMPKERFSAEFPKEGPSILRIQQVVRGDSAAYFCASSPYAGVSTDTQYFGPGTRLTVL.

The chain recombines TRBV5-4 with TRBJ2-4; D is perhaps TRBD2 (6 bases). This CDR3 spans 18 amino acids. The germline V gene encodes CDR1 SGHNT and CDR2 YYREEE (reference sequence). The V end lost 0 bases, the J end lost 1 base, and 17 bases lay between the germline ends. The chain's CDR3 is CASSLEAAPAGAKNIQYF. The CDR3 DNA is TGTGCCAGCAGCTTGGAGGCTGCCCCTGCGGGGGCCAAAAACATTCAGTACTTC.

The rearrangement links TRBV10-2 to TRBJ2-2; perhaps TRBD2 as D (6 bases). The V gene lost 0 bases and the J gene lost 4 bases, with 6 bases spanning the gap. The CDR3 loop spans 14 amino acids. Germline V gene data show CDR1 as WSHSY and CDR2 as SAAADI. Written as DNA, the CDR3 is TGCGCCAGCAGTGAGTCGGGGGGCACCGGGGAGCTGTTTTTT. It encodes CASSESGGTGELFF.

The J gene is TRBJ2-7, the V gene TRBV7-2; tentatively, D is TRBD2 (6 bases). V shed 0 bases and J shed 6 bases, with 15 bases lying between them. Germline V gene lookup returns CDR1 SGHTA and CDR2 FQGNSA. The CDR3 is made up of 15 amino acids. The DNA of the CDR3 is TGTGCCAGCAGCTTAGCGCGGGGTACCGTGTTCGAGCAGTACTTC. It encodes CASSLARGTVFEQYF.

This clone occurred once. The rearrangement uses TRBV7-9 and TRBJ1-1; TRBD1 is a possible D gene (5 bases). V lost 5 bases and J 11 bases, leaving 21 bases between the germline ends. Germline CDR1 reads SEHNR; CDR2 reads FQNEAQ (reference sequence). The CDR3 is 14 amino acids. In DNA, the CDR3 is TGTGCCAGCAGCCCAGTGACCGGGAAGGGGAGGGCTTTCTTT. Protein: CASSPVTGKGRAFF. Together with reference TRBV7-9 and TRBJ1-1, the CDR3 gives the full variable domain: DTGVSQNPRHKITKRGQNVTFRCDPISEHNRLYWYRQTLGQGPEFLTYFQNEAQLEKSRLLSDRFSAERPKGSFSTLEIQRTEQGDSAMYLCASSPVTGKGRAFFGQGTRLTVV.

The CDR3 sequence is CASSLYTGTGPNTEAFF. The DNA for the CDR3 is TGTGCCAGCAGTTTATATACCGGGACAGGGCCGAACACTGAAGCTTTCTTT. The rearrangement links TRBV28 to TRBJ1-1, with TRBD1 matching over 9 bases. The CDR3 sequence is 17 residues long. V was pared by 1 base and J by 1 base, with 7 bases of the junction left unmatched. Germline V gives CDR1 MDHEN, CDR2 SYDVKM.

V usage is TRBV19 and J usage is TRBJ2-5; tentative D call: TRBD1 (6 bases). V gave up 5 bases and J gave up 4 bases, with 17 bases separating them. The CDR3 totals 15 residues. The germline CDR1 and CDR2 sequences are LNHDA and SQIVND (reference sequence). CDR3 residues: CASSLGQKDGETQYF. DNA of the CDR3: TGTGCCAGTAGTTTGGGACAAAAGGACGGAGAGACCCAGTACTTC.

The chain is built from TRBV30 and TRBJ2-1; 8 bases fit TRBD2. V was clipped by 3 bases and J by 7 bases; unmatched bases: 8. The CDR3 runs to 14 residues. Germline loops: CDR1 GTSNPN, CDR2 SVGIG (reference sequence). The DNA for the CDR3 is TGTGCCTGGAGGACGGGGGGGGCAAGGAATGAGCAGTTCTTC. The encoded protein is CAWRTGGARNEQFF.

The V call is TRBV11-3, the J call TRBJ2-3; D is uncertain. The CDR3 has 12 amino acids. The germline V gene has CDR1 SGHNT and CDR2 YENEEA. The V gene lost 0 bases and the J gene lost 5 bases, with 3 bases spanning the gap. CDR3 in DNA: TGTGCCAGCAGCTTAGATCTAGATACGCAGTATTTT. It encodes CASSLDLDTQYF.

The chain joins TRBV19 to TRBJ1-4; perhaps TRBD1 as D (6 bases). This CDR3 has 18 amino acids. V was pared by 3 bases and J by 5 bases, with 22 bases between. CDR1 and CDR2 (germline): LNHDA, SQIVND (reference sequence). This CDR3 reads CASSIQTPGWGRNEKLFF. CDR3 DNA sequence: TGTGCCAGTAGTATCCAGACACCGGGGTGGGGGCGCAATGAAAAACTGTTTTTT.

This clone was seen a handful of times. The V call is TRBV21-1, the J call TRBJ1-5; TRBD1, the table's D call, lacks a check against the DNA. TRBV21-1 is a recognized pseudogene. The CDR3 length is 16 residues. The CDR3 region has the DNA TGTGCCAGCAGCAAAGGTCTAGGGGGCGGCAATCAGCCCCAGCATTTT. Translating gives CASSKGLGGGNQPQHF.

V usage is TRBV28 and J usage is TRBJ1-2; TRBD1 might be the D (6 bases). V lost 4 bases and J lost 4, with 10 bases in between. The germline V gene has CDR1 MDHEN and CDR2 SYDVKM. The CDR3 totals 13 residues. The DNA of the CDR3 is TGTGCCAGCAGTTCTCTAGGGGGCTATGGCTACACCTTC. This translates into CASSSLGGYGYTF.

The chain employs TRBV30 and TRBJ1-1, with D tentatively TRBD1 (6 bases). Germline lookup yields CDR1 GTSNPN and CDR2 SVGIG (reference sequence). The CDR3 sequence is 13 residues long. The V end lost 1 base, the J end lost 1 base, and 7 bases lay between the germline ends. The DNA for the CDR3 is TGTGCCTGGAGTGACAGGGCGAACACTGAAGCTTTCTTT. It specifies CAWSDRANTEAFF. Combining the CDR3 with reference TRBV30 and TRBJ1-1 gives the whole variable domain SQTIHQWPATLVQPVGSPLSLECTVEGTSNPNLYWYRQAAGRGLQLLFYSVGIGQISSEVPQNLSASRPQDRQFILSSKKLLLSDSGFYLCAWSDRANTEAFFGQGTRLTVV.

The V call is TRBV27, the J call TRBJ2-5; 9 nucleotides match TRBD2. Germline-derived CDR1 and CDR2 are MNHEY and SMNVEV (reference sequence). The length of the CDR3 is 17 residues. V was clipped by 5 bases and J by 4 bases; unmatched bases: 14. CDR3 in DNA: TGTGCCAGCAGTGCCTTAGGCGCGGGGGGGCTCTCAGAGACCCAGTACTTC. Its protein is CASSALGAGGLSETQYF.